This section outlines one T cell receptor beta chain sequence together with its context. Study processing details: Estimation of nucleated cell counts relied on the amplification of reference gene primers. The table came from immunoSEQ multiplex PCR; TCRdb's copy has only in-frame clones and leaves some out. V and J calls and clone size are copied from that table; D and trimming were computed from the DNA. The sample contains about 62,000 clones, around 89% of which appear only once. In germline, CDR1 is LGHNA, CDR2 YSLEER. This CDR3 region has 15 residues. With 6 bases clipped from V and 3 bases from J, the junction kept 9 bases outside the gene matches. This entry belongs to a study of blood T cell repertoires in COVID-19. Across the study: Both acute and convalescent COVID-19 samples were obtained from the United States, Italy and Spain.

The rearrangement joins TRBV4-3 to TRBJ2-3, with 7 positions matching TRBD2. The source of this sequence is a woman aged 60-70 years with COVID-19, enrolled during active disease. The sample comprised peripheral blood. The CDR3 bases are TGCGCCAGCAGTCCCAGCGGGGCCGGGACAGATACGCAGTATTTT. As protein: CASSPSGAGTDTQYF.